The 23 T cell receptor beta chains below come from one sample, sequenced in a study of tumor and adjacent non-tumor tissue in lung cancer. A modified ARM-PCR protocol with three rounds of nested PCR amplified TCRbeta. TCRdb reprocessed the multiplex PCR reads with MiXCR, giving one entry per CDR3 protein. The repertoire has roughly 65,000 distinct CDR3 sequences, 60% of them found once; the top ten carry roughly 21%. This sample's RNA came from whole unsorted tissue. Sequenced material: lung tumor tissue. The receptors derive from a man in his fifties or sixties with non-small cell lung cancer.

This clonotype came up many times. J is TRBJ2-1 and V is TRBV4-1, with 8 nucleotides matching TRBD2. Germline CDR1 and CDR2: MGHRA and YSYEKL. The CDR3 runs 16 residues. V lost 3 bases and J lost 6; bases outside the gene matches: 10. The CDR3 region has the DNA TGCGCCAGCAGCCATGGCCCGGGACTAGTCCTCAATGAGCAGTTCTTC. This sequence encodes CASSHGPGLVLNEQFF.

The sample holds many counts of this clonotype. The CDR3 loop is CASSSSFFANTGELFF. The CDR3 DNA is TGTGCCAGCAGCTCAAGTTTCTTCGCGAACACCGGGGAGCTGTTTTTT. V usage is TRBV12-3 or TRBV12-4 and J usage is TRBJ2-2, with D unresolved. This CDR3 has 16 amino acids. V lost 6 bases and J lost 0, with 14 bases in between.

This clonotype appeared once. A read error may produce the germline difference seen at one junction end. The J gene is TRBJ2-3, the V gene TRBV5-1; weak D call: TRBD1 (5 bases). CDR3 length: 16 residues. Germline loops: CDR1 SGHRS, CDR2 YFSETQ. The CDR3 reads CASSPEQGARTDMQYF. The CDR3 nucleotides read TGCGCCAGCAGCCCGGAACAAGGGGCCCGCACAGATATGCAGTATTTC.

About this clonotype itself: A much larger clone differs from this one at a single base, so this may be a read error. V is TRBV10-1 and J is TRBJ1-5; D is perhaps TRBD1 or TRBD2 (5 bases each). TRBJ2-3 explains the end of the DNA better; the J call may be wrong. CDR3 length: 14 amino acids. The germline V gene encodes CDR1 WNHNN and CDR2 SYGVQD (reference sequence). This chain's CDR3 is CASSPEGPNQPQYF. Here the CDR3 DNA reads TGCGCCAGCAGTCCCGAGGGACCAAATCAGCCCCAGTATTTT.

The sample holds many counts of this clonotype. The chain uses TRBV14 and TRBJ2-3, with TRBD2 matching over 12 bases. The junction had 6 bases not matched to a gene; V was cut back by 1 base and J by 4 bases. Germline V gives CDR1 SGHDN, CDR2 FVKESK. The CDR3 sequence is 17 residues long. CDR3 in DNA: TGTGCCAGCAGCCAAGCTCGGACTAGCGGGAATGCAGATACGCAGTATTTT. Translated: CASSQARTSGNADTQYF.

By proportion, this clonotype is medium-sized. This rearrangement joins TRBV6-1 to TRBJ2-1, with TRBD2 matching 11 bases. The CDR3 runs to 17 residues. With 8 bases clipped from V and 9 bases from J, the junction kept 18 bases outside the gene matches. Germline V lookup: CDR1 MNHNS, CDR2 SASEGT. The chain's CDR3 is CASAPLLAGGPRSEQFF. The CDR3, as DNA: TGTGCCAGCGCACCACTCTTAGCGGGGGGGCCCCGGAGTGAGCAGTTCTTC.

This clonotype ranks as medium-sized. The chain recombines TRBV11-3 with TRBJ2-4; D remains ambiguous. This CDR3 is built from 13 residues. The V and J ends lost 0 bases and 6 bases respectively, with 6 bases between them. Germline V gene sequence: CDR1 SGHNT, CDR2 YENEEA. CDR3 in DNA: TGTGCCAGCAGCTTAGAGGACGGAAACATTCAGTACTTC. It yields the protein CASSLEDGNIQYF.

The chain uses TRBV11-2 and TRBJ2-6; TRBD1 is a possible D gene (6 bases). Germline V gene lookup returns CDR1 SGHAT and CDR2 FQNNGV. Trimming shortened V by 3 bases and J by 6 bases, and 18 bases separated the two germline ends. This CDR3 region has 17 residues. Written as DNA, the CDR3 is TGTGCCAGCAGCTTGGGAGCCACAGGGTTTGAGGCCAACGTCCTGACTTTC. It codes for CASSLGATGFEANVLTF.

This clonotype was recorded at least ten times. This chain links TRBV28 with TRBJ1-3, with D tentatively TRBD1 (5 bases). Germline V CDR1 and CDR2: MDHEN, SYDVKM. V was shortened by 4 bases and J by 2 bases, with 12 bases between the two germline ends. The CDR3 has 15 residues. This CDR3 reads CASSSITGAGNTIYF. CDR3 nucleotide sequence: TGTGCCAGCAGTTCAATAACGGGGGCTGGAAACACCATATATTTT.

This clonotype was detected a few times. A much larger clone sits a single nucleotide away, making a read error possible. The chain employs TRBV12-3 or TRBV12-4 and TRBJ2-5; D gene unclear. The CDR3 spans 12 residues. The CDR3 DNA is TGTACCAGCAGTTTAGGTGGGGAGACCCAGTACTTC. Amino acids: CTSSLGGETQYF.

This clonotype was detected only a few times. This may be a read error, as it is one base from a much larger clone. The V gene is TRBV13, the J gene TRBJ2-1; the match to TRBD1 covers 11 bases. The CDR3 is 16 residues long. From germline, CDR1 is PRHDT and CDR2 FYEKMQ (reference sequence). The CDR3 bases are TGTGCCAGCAGCCTTGGGACAGGGGGGTCCTACAATGGGCAGTTCTTC. Residues: CASSLGTGGSYNGQFF.

Remarks on this clonotype: No conserved phenylalanine or tryptophan ends this CDR3, so it is likely a read error. The rearrangement uses TRBV4-2 and TRBJ2-1; TRBD2 is a possible D gene (7 bases). V lost 4 bases and J 3 bases, leaving 16 bases between the germline ends. The CDR3 is 16 residues long. The germline CDR1 and CDR2 sequences are LGHNA and YNFKEQ. The chain's CDR3 is CASSREGGSNYNEQFY. The CDR3 coding sequence is TGTGCCAGCAGCCGAGAGGGGGGGTCAAACTACAATGAGCAGTTCTAC.

The V and J genes are TRBV6-5 and TRBJ2-1, with D possibly TRBD1 on 6 matching bases. The CDR3 totals 12 residues. In germline, CDR1 is MNHEY, CDR2 SVGAGI. Trimming pared 10 bases from V and 9 bases from J, leaving 16 bases between. CDR3 amino acids: CANRATGPEQFF. DNA for the CDR3: TGTGCCAATAGAGCCACAGGGCCTGAGCAGTTCTTC.

The V gene is TRBV20-1, the J gene TRBJ2-2; no clear D. Trimming pared 0 bases from V and 0 bases from J, leaving 5 bases between. The CDR3 length is 14 residues. Germline V gives CDR1 DFQATT, CDR2 SNEGSKA (reference sequence). CDR3 nucleotides: TGCAGTGCTAGAGATCCTACGAACACCGGGGAGCTGTTTTTT. This sequence encodes CSARDPTNTGELFF.

This chain links TRBV20-1 with TRBJ2-7; 8 nucleotides align to TRBD1. This CDR3 is built from 15 residues. In germline, CDR1 is DFQATT, CDR2 SNEGSKA (reference sequence). V shed 7 bases, J shed 4 bases, and the junction held 15 bases outside the gene matches. This CDR3 is CSGDARQGYSYEQYF. As DNA, the CDR3 is TGCAGTGGTGACGCCCGACAGGGGTATTCGTACGAGCAGTACTTC.

This clonotype appeared a few times. V and J are TRBV5-8 and TRBJ2-7, with 8 bases that match TRBD1. The V segment lost 1 base and the J segment 0 bases; nucleotides outside the gene matches: 3. The CDR3 is 15 residues long. Germline values: CDR1 SGHTS, CDR2 YDEGEE. The CDR3 DNA is TGTGCCAGCAGCTTGTGGACAGGGCCCTCCTACGAGCAGTACTTC. It codes for CASSLWTGPSYEQYF.

This clonotype was counted ten times or more. The V call is TRBV6-6, the J call TRBJ1-1, with 8 bases matching TRBD1. Germline V CDR1 and CDR2: MNHNY, SVGAGI (reference sequence). CDR3 length: 15 residues. Unmatched junction bases numbered 4, after V lost 0 bases and J lost 4 bases. This CDR3 reads CASSYSDRGSTEAFF. For the CDR3, the DNA is TGTGCCAGCAGTTACTCCGACAGGGGAAGCACTGAAGCTTTCTTT.

This chain links TRBV11-3 with TRBJ2-1; TRBD2 matches 11 bases. V shed 2 bases and J 11 bases; nucleotides not matched to a gene: 8. The CDR3 is 15 amino acids. The germline V gene encodes CDR1 SGHNT and CDR2 YENEEA. CDR3 sequence reads: CASSLWGTSGGKQFF. CDR3 DNA sequence: TGTGCCAGCAGCTTATGGGGGACTAGCGGTGGCAAGCAGTTCTTC.

Here the CDR3 DNA reads TGTGCCATCATCCAGGGAGTCTCCTACGAGCAGTACTTC. It codes for CAIIQGVSYEQYF. The chain carries TRBV28 and TRBJ2-7; tentatively, D is TRBD1 or TRBD2 (5 bases each). This CDR3 comprises 13 residues. The germline V gene has CDR1 MDHEN and CDR2 SYDVKM. V was trimmed by 10 bases and J by 0 bases, leaving 13 bases between them.

As regards this clonotype: At one end the junction does not follow the germline gene, possibly because of a read error. The CDR3 reads CASSHQSYRGRNDNEEFF. The CDR3 DNA sequence: TGCGCCAGTAGCCACCAAAGTTATCGCGGGAGGAATGACAATGAGGAGTTCTTC. The J gene is TRBJ2-1, the V gene TRBV4-1; 8 bases are shared with TRBD2. Per the germline V gene, CDR1 is MGHRA and CDR2 is YSYEKL. The CDR3 extends over 18 amino acids.

A remark on this clonotype: One junction end disagrees with the germline gene, perhaps due to a read error. The gene calls are TRBV12-3 or TRBV12-4 and TRBJ1-2; D remains ambiguous. This CDR3 spans 9 amino acids. The CDR3 spells CGSWICYTF. The CDR3 DNA sequence: TGTGGCAGCTGGATATGCTACACCTTC.

This clonotype was recorded at least ten times. The V and J genes are TRBV25-1 and TRBJ2-7, with D perhaps being TRBD1 or TRBD2 (5 bases each). V was trimmed by 2 bases and J by 2 bases, leaving 7 bases between them. CDR3 length equals 13 residues. The V gene's germline CDR1 is MGHDK and CDR2 SYGVNS. In DNA, the CDR3 is TGTGCCAGCAGTGAAGGGGGTCCCTACGAGCAGTACTTC. Residues: CASSEGGPYEQYF.

Turning to this clonotype: This may be a read error, as it is one base from a much larger clone. The V call is TRBV10-2, the J call TRBJ2-1; possibly TRBD2 for D (6 bases). Germline CDR1 is WSHSY and CDR2 is SAAADI. The CDR3 has 14 amino acids. V was pared by 7 bases and J by 6 bases, with 16 bases between. CDR3 nucleotide sequence: TGCGCCAGCAAGTTGGGGCTCGGGGGCAATGAGCAGTTCTTC. It encodes CASKLGLGGNEQFF.